The 28 T cell receptor beta chains below all came from one sample that was sequenced in a study of blood T cell repertoires in COVID-19. Libraries were prepared by immunoSEQ multiplex PCR; TCRdb keeps only in-frame clonotypes and omits some of them. The sample holds fewer than 250,000 clones, roughly nine tenths seen once. Specimen: peripheral blood. Receptors originate from a woman in her seventies with acute or convalescent COVID-19.

This chain connects TRBV2 to TRBJ2-1; 9 bases line up with TRBD2. The V gene's germline CDR1 is SNHLY and CDR2 FYNNEI. V lost 5 bases, J lost 6 bases, and 8 bases stayed unmatched. This CDR3 region has 15 residues. CDR3 sequence reads: CASSINSGGPNEQFF. The CDR3 DNA follows: TGTGCCAGCAGTATTAATAGCGGGGGACCCAATGAGCAGTTCTTC.

V usage is TRBV5-1 and J usage is TRBJ2-2, with 15 bases lining up with TRBD2. This CDR3 region has 17 residues. From germline, CDR1 is SGHRS and CDR2 YFSETQ. Trimming removed 3 bases from V and 4 bases from J; junction bases left unmatched: 4. The CDR3 reads CASSWTSGRAGTGELFF. CDR3 in DNA: TGCGCCAGCAGCTGGACTAGCGGGAGGGCCGGCACCGGGGAGCTGTTTTTT.

This clone is a singleton in its sample. This chain joins TRBV6-6 and TRBJ2-7, with 10 bases aligning to TRBD2. Germline CDR1 is MNHNY and CDR2 is SVGAGI (reference sequence). The CDR3 length is 15 residues. The J segment lost 3 bases and the V segment lost 5 bases, leaving 7 bases of the junction unmatched. The chain's CDR3 is CASSRRTSGHYEQYF. The CDR3 region has the DNA TGTGCCAGCAGTCGACGGACTAGCGGACACTACGAGCAGTACTTC.

The chain recombines TRBV4-2 with TRBJ2-1, with 7 bases that match TRBD2. Germline CDR1 is LGHNA and CDR2 is YNFKEQ. With 1 base clipped from V and 0 bases from J, the junction kept 6 bases outside the gene matches. The CDR3 has 17 residues. The CDR3 sequence: CASSQALSGVSYNEQFF. CDR3 coding DNA: TGTGCCAGCAGCCAAGCTCTGAGCGGGGTCTCCTACAATGAGCAGTTCTTC.

This sequence joins TRBV2 and TRBJ2-4; D is ambiguous. Germline V gene data show CDR1 as SNHLY and CDR2 as FYNNEI. Trimming removed 6 bases at V and 6 bases at J, with 9 bases between. This CDR3 contains 12 residues. CDR3 DNA sequence: TGTGCCAGCAGAGCCGACACAAACATTCAGTACTTC. Translated, it gives CASRADTNIQYF.

This clone was picked up one time. This chain joins TRBV9 and TRBJ2-7; 16 bases agree with TRBD2. The CDR3 length is 17 residues. Per germline, CDR1 SGDLS and CDR2 YYNGEE. The trim removed 4 bases at V and 4 bases at J, leaving 8 bases unmatched. DNA of the CDR3: TGTGCCAGCAGCCTGGGACTAGCGGGGGGGTCCGAGTACGAGCAGTACTTC. Translated, it gives CASSLGLAGGSEYEQYF.

This clone has more than one count but fewer than ten. The chain uses TRBV19 and TRBJ1-5; 9 bases align to TRBD1. This CDR3 contains 15 residues. V trimming: 5 bases; J trimming: 3 bases; junction bases outside the gene matches: 5. Germline-derived CDR1 and CDR2 are LNHDA and SQIVND (reference sequence). The CDR3: CASSPTGGVNQPQHF. The CDR3 DNA follows: TGTGCCAGTAGTCCCACAGGGGGCGTCAATCAGCCCCAGCATTTT.

This chain joins TRBV28 and TRBJ1-4; 7 nucleotides align to TRBD1. Germline V gene lookup returns CDR1 MDHEN and CDR2 SYDVKM. After removal of 6 bases from V and 4 bases from J, the junction contained 8 bases not matched to a gene. There are 15 residues in the CDR3. CDR3 in DNA: TGTGCCAGCAGGACTGAACAGGGGATTAATGAAAAACTGTTTTTT. This encodes CASRTEQGINEKLFF.

The genes are TRBV28 and TRBJ1-3; 8 bases map to TRBD1. V was pared by 2 bases and J by 4 bases, with 13 bases of the junction left unmatched. The CDR3 has 18 amino acids. Germline CDR1 MDHEN, CDR2 SYDVKM. CDR3 nucleotide sequence: TGTGCCAGCAGTTTACCAAAAGGACAGGGAGTGAAGGGAAACACCATATATTTT. Translated, it gives CASSLPKGQGVKGNTIYF.

CDR3 nucleotides: TGTGCTAGTGGTTACTACTTTCCTCCGGCCCAAGAGACCCAGTACTTC. Translation gives CASGYYFPPAQETQYF. The chain carries TRBV12-5 and TRBJ2-5; no clear D. The CDR3 extends over 16 amino acids. V was pared by 4 bases and J by 1 base, with 16 bases between. Germline CDR1 and CDR2: LGHNT and FRNRAP.

The CDR3 sequence: CASSARAGVKNNEQFF. For the CDR3, the DNA is TGTGCCAGCAGCGCCAGAGCGGGAGTAAAGAACAATGAGCAGTTCTTC. The chain employs TRBV9 and TRBJ2-1, with 8 bases lining up with TRBD2. This CDR3 is 16 amino acids long. V lost 3 bases and J lost 5; bases outside the gene matches: 10. Germline V CDR1 and CDR2: SGDLS, YYNGEE.

The rearrangement links TRBV7-6 to TRBJ1-3; 10 nucleotides agree with TRBD1. Per the germline V gene, CDR1 is SGHVS and CDR2 is FNYEAQ. The V segment lost 0 bases and the J segment 7 bases; nucleotides outside the gene matches: 6. CDR3 length: 16 amino acids. This CDR3 reads CASSLAGQGFGNTIYF. CDR3 DNA sequence: TGTGCCAGCAGCTTAGCGGGACAGGGGTTTGGCAACACCATATATTTT.

This rearrangement joins TRBV5-1 to TRBJ2-1, with D possibly being TRBD2 (5 bases). The CDR3 consists of 15 residues. CDR1 SGHRS and CDR2 YFSETQ come from the germline V gene. Trimming stripped 3 bases from V and 0 bases from J, with 10 bases between. CDR3 residues: CASSSGLVSYNEQFF. The CDR3 DNA is TGCGCCAGCAGCTCCGGACTTGTCTCCTACAATGAGCAGTTCTTC. Full variable domain (rest looked up from reference TRBV5-1 and TRBJ2-1): KAGVTQTPRYLIKTRGQQVTLSCSPISGHRSVSWYQQTPGQGLQFLFEYFSETQRNKGNFPGRFSGRQFSNSRSEMNVSTLELGDSALYLCASSSGLVSYNEQFFGPGTRLTVL.

The chain employs TRBV4-2 and TRBJ1-2, with D uncertain. This CDR3 has 13 amino acids. Germline CDR1 reads LGHNA; CDR2 reads YNFKEQ. V lost 0 bases, J lost 4 bases, and 6 bases lay in between. The CDR3 nucleotides read TGTGCCAGCAGCCAAGAGCGCGTCTATGGCTACACCTTC. This codes for CASSQERVYGYTF.

The gene calls are TRBV5-4 and TRBJ2-5; TRBD2 is a possible D gene (5 bases). V lost 0 bases to trimming and J lost 4 bases, with 13 bases between them. This CDR3 spans 15 amino acids. The germline gives CDR1 SGHNT, CDR2 YYREEE (reference sequence). CDR3 sequence reads: CASSLGGSEGETQYF. The CDR3 DNA follows: TGTGCCAGCAGCTTGGGCGGGTCCGAGGGAGAGACCCAGTACTTC.

The chain couples TRBV5-1 to TRBJ1-1; no firm D call. CDR3 size: 13 residues. In germline, CDR1 is SGHRS, CDR2 YFSETQ. V was trimmed by 2 bases and J by 4 bases, leaving 9 bases between them. CDR3 coding DNA: TGCGCCAGCAGCTTTGAGGGTTTCACTGAAGCTTTCTTT. This translates into CASSFEGFTEAFF.

This chain uses TRBV4-3 with TRBJ2-3; D unclear. The CDR3 length is 13 residues. The V gene's germline CDR1 is LGHNA and CDR2 YSLEER. Trimming took off 0 bases at V and 6 bases at J, with 7 bases between the two ends. CDR3 DNA sequence: TGCGCCAGCAGCCAAGACCGTCTCGATACGCAGTATTTT. This translates into CASSQDRLDTQYF.

The gene calls are TRBV5-4 and TRBJ1-3; weak D call: TRBD1 (6 bases). Trimming cost V 0 bases and J 0 bases, with 10 bases left between them. This CDR3 contains 16 residues. Germline assignment: CDR1 SGHNT and CDR2 YYREEE (reference sequence). The CDR3 loop reads CASSLGLQGSGNTIYF. The CDR3 nucleotides are TGTGCCAGCAGCTTGGGGCTACAGGGCTCTGGAAACACCATATATTTT.

J is TRBJ2-1 and V is TRBV7-3; 7 bases map to TRBD2. The CDR3 covers 15 residues. V was clipped by 0 bases and J by 4 bases; unmatched bases: 3. In germline, CDR1 is SGHTA, CDR2 FQGTGA. The CDR3 nucleotides read TGTGCCAGCAGCTTAACAGGGAGGGGATACAATGAGCAGTTCTTC. Translation gives CASSLTGRGYNEQFF.

This clone was seen a few times. The chain links TRBV5-6 to TRBJ1-1, with D maybe TRBD1 (5 bases). From germline, CDR1 is SGHDT and CDR2 YYEEEE. V lost 4 bases and J lost 0, with 22 bases in between. The CDR3 loop spans 18 amino acids. The CDR3 DNA follows: TGTGCCAGCAGCCTTTTGGGGGGAAGGAGAGATGTGAACACTGAAGCTTTCTTT. Its translation is CASSLLGGRRDVNTEAFF.

The J gene is TRBJ2-4, the V gene TRBV15, with a tentative D call TRBD1 (6 bases). V dropped 7 bases and J dropped 6 bases, with 19 bases sitting between them. In germline, CDR1 is LNHNV, CDR2 YYDKDF (reference sequence). This CDR3 comprises 15 residues. In nucleotides, the CDR3 is TGTGCCACCACCGCAGGGGCCCTGGCCGGAAACATTCAGTACTTC. Translating gives CATTAGALAGNIQYF.

The chain has TRBV21-1 and TRBJ1-4. TRBV21-1 is recorded as a pseudogene. This CDR3 has 17 residues. The CDR3 DNA follows: TGTGCCAGCAGCAAAGTAGTCAACCTTTCAACTAATGAAAAACTGTTTTTT. It specifies CASSKVVNLSTNEKLFF.

The chain recombines TRBV7-9 with TRBJ1-4; TRBD1 might be the D (6 bases). Trimming took off 5 bases at V and 8 bases at J, with 24 bases between the two ends. In germline, CDR1 is SEHNR, CDR2 FQNEAQ (reference sequence). The CDR3 is 17 amino acids. The CDR3 sequence is CASSRRALTARGEKLFF. CDR3 nucleotides: TGTGCCAGCAGCCGTCGAGCTCTGACAGCGAGGGGGGAAAAACTGTTTTTT.

The rearrangement joins TRBV28 to TRBJ2-5; D perhaps matches TRBD2 (6 bases). V was clipped by 9 bases and J by 1 base, with 12 bases between them. This CDR3 spans 13 amino acids. Looked up from germline, CDR1 is MDHEN and CDR2 is SYDVKM. The chain's CDR3 is CASLKRVQETQYF. The DNA of the CDR3 is TGTGCCAGTCTCAAGCGGGTCCAAGAGACCCAGTACTTC.

The rearrangement links TRBV4-3 to TRBJ2-7, with 7 bases aligning to TRBD1. There are 15 residues in the CDR3. Germline V lookup: CDR1 LGHNA, CDR2 YSLEER. Trimming cost V 2 bases and J 0 bases; bases outside gene matches: 4. As DNA, the CDR3 is TGCGCCAGCAGCCAACTCCGGGACAGCTCCTACGAGCAGTACTTC. Translation: CASSQLRDSSYEQYF.

The chain uses TRBV10-3 and TRBJ1-3; D is possibly TRBD1 (6 bases). Germline values: CDR1 ENHRY, CDR2 SYGVKD. The CDR3 length is 13 residues. V shed 6 bases and J shed 1 base, with 7 bases lying between them. CDR3 sequence reads: CAIRQGSGNTIYF. The CDR3, as DNA: TGTGCCATCAGGCAGGGGTCTGGAAACACCATATATTTT.

V is TRBV3-1 (or the pseudogene TRBV3-2) and J is TRBJ2-1; 8 nucleotides agree with TRBD2. V shed 3 bases and J 9 bases; nucleotides not matched to a gene: 13. CDR1 and CDR2 from the germline V gene are LGHDT and YNNKEL (reference sequence). The CDR3 is made up of 16 amino acids. The CDR3 region has the DNA TGTGCCAGCAGCCACCTGGGAATAGCGGGGATGGCTGAGCAGTTCTTC. Protein product: CASSHLGIAGMAEQFF.

This chain's CDR3 is CASSLEQGRETQYF. CDR3 DNA: TGTGCCAGCAGCTTGGAACAGGGGCGAGAGACCCAGTACTTC. This chain joins TRBV5-4 and TRBJ2-5, with 7 bases aligning to TRBD1. The CDR3 spans 14 residues. Germline CDR1 and CDR2: SGHNT and YYREEE (reference sequence). V lost 0 bases, J lost 4 bases, and 3 bases stayed unmatched. The complete variable domain, with remaining parts taken from reference TRBV5-4 and TRBJ2-5, reads ETGVTQSPTHLIKTRGQQVTLRCSSQSGHNTVSWYQQALGQGPQFIFQYYREEENGRGNFPPRFSGLQFPNYSSELNVNALELDDSALYLCASSLEQGRETQYFGPGTRLLVL.